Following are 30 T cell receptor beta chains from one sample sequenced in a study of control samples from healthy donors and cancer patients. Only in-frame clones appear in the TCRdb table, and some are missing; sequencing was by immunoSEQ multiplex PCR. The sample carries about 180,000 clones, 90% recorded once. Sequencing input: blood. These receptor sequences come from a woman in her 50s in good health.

CDR3: CASSLGGLAGSDFGANVLTF. The CDR3 DNA is TGTGCCAGCAGCTTGGGGGGACTAGCGGGGTCCGATTTTGGGGCCAACGTCCTGACTTTC. The chain carries TRBV5-4 and TRBJ2-6; 13 nucleotides line up with TRBD2. The germline gives CDR1 SGHNT, CDR2 YYREEE (reference sequence). V lost 0 bases, J lost 3 bases, and 9 bases stayed unmatched. The CDR3 runs to 20 residues. The full variable domain, in which reference TRBV5-4 and TRBJ2-6 provide the parts outside the CDR3, is ETGVTQSPTHLIKTRGQQVTLRCSSQSGHNTVSWYQQALGQGPQFIFQYYREEENGRGNFPPRFSGLQFPNYSSELNVNALELDDSALYLCASSLGGLAGSDFGANVLTFGAGSRLTVL.

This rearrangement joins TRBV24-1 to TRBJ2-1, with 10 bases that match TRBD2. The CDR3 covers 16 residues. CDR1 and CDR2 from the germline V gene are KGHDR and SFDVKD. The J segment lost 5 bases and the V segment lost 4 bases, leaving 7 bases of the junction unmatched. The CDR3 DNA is TGTGCCACCAGTGACCCCGGACTAGCGGAGCACAATGAGCAGTTCTTC. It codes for CATSDPGLAEHNEQFF.

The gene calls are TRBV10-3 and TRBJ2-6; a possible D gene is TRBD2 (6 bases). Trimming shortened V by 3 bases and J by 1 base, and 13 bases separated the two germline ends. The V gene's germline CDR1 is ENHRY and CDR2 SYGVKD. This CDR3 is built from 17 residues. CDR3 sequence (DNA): TGTGCCATCAGTGAACGACTAGTCTTGTCTGGGGCCAACGTCCTGACTTTC. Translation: CAISERLVLSGANVLTF.

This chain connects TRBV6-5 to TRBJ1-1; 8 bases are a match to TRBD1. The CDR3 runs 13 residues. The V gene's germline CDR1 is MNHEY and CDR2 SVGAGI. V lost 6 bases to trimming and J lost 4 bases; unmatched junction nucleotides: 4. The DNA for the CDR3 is TGTGCCAGCAGGACCACAGGGGGCACTGAAGCTTTCTTT. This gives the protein CASRTTGGTEAFF.

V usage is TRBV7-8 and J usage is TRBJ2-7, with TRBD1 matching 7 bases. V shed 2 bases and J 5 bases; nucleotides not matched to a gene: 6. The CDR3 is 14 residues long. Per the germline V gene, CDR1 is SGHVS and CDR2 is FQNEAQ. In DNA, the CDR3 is TGTGCCAGCAGCTTACGGGACAGTCGGGACGAGCAGTACTTC. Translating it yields CASSLRDSRDEQYF.

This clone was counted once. The CDR3 DNA reads TGTGCCAGCAGCGTAGACGAGGCGGCTAATGAGCAGTTCTTC. Translated: CASSVDEAANEQFF. The chain is built from TRBV9 and TRBJ2-1; D unresolved. The germline V gene has CDR1 SGDLS and CDR2 YYNGEE. This CDR3 has 14 amino acids. Trimming stripped 0 bases from V and 7 bases from J, with 11 bases between.

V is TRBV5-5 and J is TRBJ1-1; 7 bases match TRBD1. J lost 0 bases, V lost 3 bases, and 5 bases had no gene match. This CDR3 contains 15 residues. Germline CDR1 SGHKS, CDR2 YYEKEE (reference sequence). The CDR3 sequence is CASSSGTAMNTEAFF. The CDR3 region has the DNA TGTGCCAGCAGCTCCGGGACAGCCATGAACACTGAAGCTTTCTTT.

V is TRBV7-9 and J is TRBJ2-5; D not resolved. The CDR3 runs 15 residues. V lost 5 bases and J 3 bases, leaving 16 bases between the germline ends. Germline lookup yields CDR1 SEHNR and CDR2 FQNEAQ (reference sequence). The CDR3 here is CASSPLHVAKETQYF. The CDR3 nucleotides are TGTGCCAGCAGCCCCCTCCACGTGGCAAAAGAGACCCAGTACTTC.

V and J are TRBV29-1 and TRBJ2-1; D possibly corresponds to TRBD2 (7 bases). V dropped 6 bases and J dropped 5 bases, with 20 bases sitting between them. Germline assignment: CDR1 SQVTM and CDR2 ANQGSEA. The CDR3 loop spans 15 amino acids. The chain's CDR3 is CSVDRGGGNNNEQFF. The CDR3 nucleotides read TGCAGCGTGGATAGAGGGGGGGGTAACAACAATGAGCAGTTCTTC.

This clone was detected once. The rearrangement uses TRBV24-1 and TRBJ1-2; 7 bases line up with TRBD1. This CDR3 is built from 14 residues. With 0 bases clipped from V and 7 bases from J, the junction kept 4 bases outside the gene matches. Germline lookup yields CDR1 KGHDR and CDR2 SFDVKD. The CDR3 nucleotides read TGTGCCACCAGTGATTTGGACAGGGACGCTGGCTACACCTTC. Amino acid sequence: CATSDLDRDAGYTF.

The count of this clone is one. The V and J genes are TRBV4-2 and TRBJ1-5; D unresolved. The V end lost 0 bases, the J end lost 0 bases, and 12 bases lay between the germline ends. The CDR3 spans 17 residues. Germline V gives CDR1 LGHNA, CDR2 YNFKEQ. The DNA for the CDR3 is TGTGCCAGCAGCCAAGATCAGAGGATCTATAGCAATCAGCCCCAGCATTTT. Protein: CASSQDQRIYSNQPQHF.

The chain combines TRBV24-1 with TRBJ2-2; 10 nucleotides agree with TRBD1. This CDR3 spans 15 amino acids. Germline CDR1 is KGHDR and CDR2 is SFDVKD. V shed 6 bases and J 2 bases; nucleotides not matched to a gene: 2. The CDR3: CATSRDRGNTGELFF. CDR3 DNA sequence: TGTGCCACCAGTCGGGACAGGGGTAACACCGGGGAGCTGTTTTTT.

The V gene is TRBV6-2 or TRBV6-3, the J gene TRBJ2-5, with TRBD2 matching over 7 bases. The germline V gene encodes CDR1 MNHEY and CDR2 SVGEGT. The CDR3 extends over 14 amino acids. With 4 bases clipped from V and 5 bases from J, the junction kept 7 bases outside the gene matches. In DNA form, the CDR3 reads TGTGCCAGCAGTTCCATACGGGGGGTGGAGACCCAGTACTTC. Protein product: CASSSIRGVETQYF.

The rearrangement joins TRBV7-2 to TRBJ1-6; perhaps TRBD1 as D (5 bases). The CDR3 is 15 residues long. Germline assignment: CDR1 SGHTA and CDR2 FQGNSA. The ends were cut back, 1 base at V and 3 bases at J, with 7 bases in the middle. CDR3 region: CASSLEGIYNSPLHF. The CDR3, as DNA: TGTGCCAGCAGCTTAGAGGGGATCTATAATTCACCCCTCCACTTT.

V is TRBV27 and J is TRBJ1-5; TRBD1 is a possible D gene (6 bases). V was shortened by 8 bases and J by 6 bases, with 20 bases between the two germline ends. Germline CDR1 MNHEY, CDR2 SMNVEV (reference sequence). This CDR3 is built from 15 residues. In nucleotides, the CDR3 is TGTGCCAGCGCCCCCTCCTTATCAGGGGCTCAGCCCCAGCATTTT. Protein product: CASAPSLSGAQPQHF.

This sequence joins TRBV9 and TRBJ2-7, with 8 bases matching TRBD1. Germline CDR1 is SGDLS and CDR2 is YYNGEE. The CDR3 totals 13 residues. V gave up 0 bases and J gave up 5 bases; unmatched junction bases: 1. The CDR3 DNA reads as TGTGCCAGCAGCGTAGGACAGGGGAACGAGCAGTACTTC. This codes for CASSVGQGNEQYF.

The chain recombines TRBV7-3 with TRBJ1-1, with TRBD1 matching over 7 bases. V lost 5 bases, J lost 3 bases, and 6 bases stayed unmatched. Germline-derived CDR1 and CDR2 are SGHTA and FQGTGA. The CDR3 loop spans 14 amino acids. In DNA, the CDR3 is TGTGCCAGCAGCCGGAACAGGGGAGACACTGAAGCTTTCTTT. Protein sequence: CASSRNRGDTEAFF.

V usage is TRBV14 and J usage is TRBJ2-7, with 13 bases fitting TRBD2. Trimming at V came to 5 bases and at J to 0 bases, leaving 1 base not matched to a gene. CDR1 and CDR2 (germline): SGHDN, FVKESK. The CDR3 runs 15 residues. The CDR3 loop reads CASSWTSGGSYEQYF. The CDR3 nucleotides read TGTGCCAGCAGCTGGACTAGCGGGGGCTCCTACGAGCAGTACTTC.

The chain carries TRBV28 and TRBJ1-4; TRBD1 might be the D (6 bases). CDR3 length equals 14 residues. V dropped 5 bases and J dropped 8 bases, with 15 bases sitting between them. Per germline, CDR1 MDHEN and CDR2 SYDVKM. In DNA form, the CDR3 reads TGTGCCAGCAGTGATAGGGTAGGGGGAGAAAAACTGTTTTTT. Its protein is CASSDRVGGEKLFF.

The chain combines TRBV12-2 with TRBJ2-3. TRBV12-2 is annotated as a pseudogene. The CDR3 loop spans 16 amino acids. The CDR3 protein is CASRPQIWGSQDTQYF. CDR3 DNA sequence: TGTGCAAGTCGCCCCCAAATCTGGGGGAGTCAAGATACGCAGTATTTT.

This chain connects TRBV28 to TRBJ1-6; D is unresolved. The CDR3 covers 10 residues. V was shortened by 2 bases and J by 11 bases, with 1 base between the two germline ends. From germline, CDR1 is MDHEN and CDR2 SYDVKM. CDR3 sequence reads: CASSLPPLHF. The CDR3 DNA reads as TGTGCCAGCAGTTTACCACCCCTCCACTTT.

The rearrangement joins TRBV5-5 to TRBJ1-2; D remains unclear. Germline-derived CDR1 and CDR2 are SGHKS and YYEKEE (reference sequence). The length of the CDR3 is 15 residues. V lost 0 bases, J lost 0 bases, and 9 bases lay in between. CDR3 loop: CASSLVVIANYGYTF. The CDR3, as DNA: TGTGCCAGCAGCTTGGTGGTCATAGCTAACTATGGCTACACCTTC.

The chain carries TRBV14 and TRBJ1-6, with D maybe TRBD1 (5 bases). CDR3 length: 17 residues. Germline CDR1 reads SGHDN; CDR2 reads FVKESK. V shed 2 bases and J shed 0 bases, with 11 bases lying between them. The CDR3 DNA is TGTGCCAGCAGCCAAACCACAGGAAGCTCCTATAATTCACCCCTCCACTTT. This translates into CASSQTTGSSYNSPLHF.

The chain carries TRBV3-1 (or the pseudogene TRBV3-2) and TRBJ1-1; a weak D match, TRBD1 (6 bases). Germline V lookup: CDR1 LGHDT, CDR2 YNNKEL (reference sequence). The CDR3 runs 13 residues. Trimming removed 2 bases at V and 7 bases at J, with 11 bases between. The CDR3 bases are TGTGCCAGCAGCCAATTAAGGGGGTTTGAAGCTTTCTTT. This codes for CASSQLRGFEAFF.

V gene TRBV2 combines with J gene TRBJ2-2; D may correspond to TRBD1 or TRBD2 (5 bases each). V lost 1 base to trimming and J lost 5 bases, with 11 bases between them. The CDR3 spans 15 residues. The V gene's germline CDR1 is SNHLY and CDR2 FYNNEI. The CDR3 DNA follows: TGTGCCAGCAGTGAAGGGGGGATGGGGACCGGGGAGCTGTTTTTT. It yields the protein CASSEGGMGTGELFF.

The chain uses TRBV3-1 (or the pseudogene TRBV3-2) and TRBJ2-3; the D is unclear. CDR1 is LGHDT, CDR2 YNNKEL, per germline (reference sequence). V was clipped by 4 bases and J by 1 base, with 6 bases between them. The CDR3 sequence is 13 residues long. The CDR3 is CASSPTGTDTQYF. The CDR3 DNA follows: TGTGCCAGCAGCCCGACCGGCACAGATACGCAGTATTTT.

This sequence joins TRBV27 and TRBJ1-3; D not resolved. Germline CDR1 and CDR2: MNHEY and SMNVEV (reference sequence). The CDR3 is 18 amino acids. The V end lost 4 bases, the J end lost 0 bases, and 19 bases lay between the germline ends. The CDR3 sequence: CASSSAYSQFISGNTIYF. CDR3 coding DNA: TGTGCCAGCAGTTCCGCCTATTCACAGTTCATCTCTGGAAACACCATATATTTT.

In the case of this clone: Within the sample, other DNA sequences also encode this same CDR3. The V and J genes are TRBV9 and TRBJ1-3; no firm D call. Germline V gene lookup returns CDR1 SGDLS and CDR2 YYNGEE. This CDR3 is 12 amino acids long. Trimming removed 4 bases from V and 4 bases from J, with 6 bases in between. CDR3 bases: TGTGCCAGCAGCCCAAGCGGAAACACCATATATTTT. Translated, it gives CASSPSGNTIYF.

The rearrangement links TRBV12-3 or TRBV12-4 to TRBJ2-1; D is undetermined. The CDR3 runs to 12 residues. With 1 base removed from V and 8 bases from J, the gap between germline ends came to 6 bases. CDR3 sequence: CASSLGSYEQFF. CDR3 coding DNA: TGTGCCAGCAGTTTAGGCTCCTATGAGCAGTTCTTC.

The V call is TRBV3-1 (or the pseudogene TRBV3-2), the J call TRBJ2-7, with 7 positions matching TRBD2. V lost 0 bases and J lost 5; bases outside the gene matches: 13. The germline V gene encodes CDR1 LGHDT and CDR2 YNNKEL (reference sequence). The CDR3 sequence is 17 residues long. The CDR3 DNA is TGTGCCAGCAGCCAAGATCGCCTCAGGCGGGGGAACCACGAGCAGTACTTC. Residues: CASSQDRLRRGNHEQYF.